This is a list of T cell receptor beta chains from one sample in a study of OX40 agonist ivuxolimab in advanced cancers. TCRdb's table, derived via immunoSEQ multiplex PCR, lists solely in-frame clones and lacks some. Of tens of thousands of clones listed, 75% to 85% are singletons. Material: CD4+ or CD8+ T cells sorted from blood, obtained in a trial of the OX40 agonist ivuxolimab. Source of these receptors: an adult with an advanced solid tumor such as melanoma, head and neck, liver or kidney cancer. Both conserved end residues are part of each CDR3. D genes are given only for firm matches. The listing skips clone size in some rows; elsewhere it reads once, few, many or a size class.

d_call	clone_size	cdr3_length	v_call	j_call	cdr3_aa	cdr3_nt
TRBD1	many	17	TRBV5-6	TRBJ1-5	CASSLYLGQGTGQPQHF	TGTGCCAGCAGCTTGTACTTGGGACAGGGGACGGGACAGCCCCAGCATTTT
TRBD2	NA	15	TRBV11-2	TRBJ2-5	CASSLGTSGQETQYF	TGTGCCAGCAGCTTAGGGACTAGCGGGCAAGAGACCCAGTACTTC
TRBD1	NA	14	TRBV5-6	TRBJ1-5	CASSERTGWEPQHF	TGTGCCAGCAGCGAAAGGACAGGCTGGGAGCCCCAGCATTTT
TRBD2	NA	14	TRBV5-1	TRBJ2-5	CASSLAGGPETQYF	TGCGCCAGCAGCTTAGCGGGAGGGCCGGAGACCCAGTACTTC
NA	NA	15	TRBV12-2	TRBJ1-2	CASSPGAPPNYGYTF	TGTGCAAGTAGCCCAGGGGCCCCACCTAACTATGGCTACACCTTC
TRBD2	NA	13	TRBV5-1	TRBJ2-7	CASSLAGGREQYF	TGCGCCAGCAGCTTGGCAGGCGGGAGAGAGCAGTACTTC
TRBD2	NA	19	TRBV30	TRBJ2-5	CAFQPRGFPGLAGGETQYF	TGTGCCTTCCAACCCAGGGGATTCCCGGGACTAGCGGGGGGGGAGACCCAGTACTTC
TRBD2	NA	14	TRBV9	TRBJ2-5	CASNGLAGGETQYF	TGTGCCAGCAACGGACTAGCGGGAGGAGAGACCCAGTACTTC
NA	NA	14	TRBV5-6	TRBJ1-1	CASSTGPPNTEAFF	TGTGCCAGCAGCACCGGACCGCCGAACACTGAAGCTTTCTTT
TRBD1	NA	16	TRBV5-4	TRBJ1-1	CASSLGQGRSNTEAFF	TGTGCCAGCAGCTTGGGACAGGGGCGCTCGAACACTGAAGCTTTCTTT
TRBD2	NA	15	TRBV4-1	TRBJ2-1	CASSPGTSGDNEQFF	TGCGCCAGCAGCCCTGGGACTAGCGGGGACAATGAGCAGTTCTTC
TRBD2	NA	15	TRBV5-1	TRBJ2-5	CASSLGLAGQETQYF	TGCGCCAGCAGCTTGGGACTAGCGGGACAAGAGACCCAGTACTTC
NA	NA	22	TRBV21-1	TRBJ1-6	CASSKGYRDLTLFLSYNSPLHF	TGTGCCAGCAGCAAAGGATACCGGGACTTAACCCTCTTCCTCTCCTATAATTCACCCCTCCACTTT
TRBD1	NA	17	TRBV5-1	TRBJ1-4	CASSMGQLTTPNEKLFF	TGCGCCAGCAGCATGGGACAGCTCACCACCCCTAATGAAAAACTGTTTTTT
NA	NA	13	TRBV5-1	TRBJ2-1	CASSLRTDTEQFF	TGCGCCAGCAGCTTACGGACGGATACTGAGCAGTTCTTC
NA	NA	14	TRBV18	TRBJ1-3	CASSPPTSENTIYF	TGTGCCAGCTCACCACCGACTTCGGAAAACACCATATATTTT
NA	few	13	TRBV6-1	TRBJ1-2	CASSPLGHYGYTF	TGTGCCAGCAGTCCCCTGGGCCACTATGGCTACACCTTC